Below, 19 T cell receptor beta chains from the same sample are listed, as sequenced in a study of T-cell reconstitution after alpha-beta-depleted transplantation in children. Unique molecular identifiers were built into the TCRbeta library. A single record per CDR3 protein comes from TCRdb applying MiXCR to the PCR reads. The profile shows around 180,000 distinct CDR3 sequences, around 10% of them singletons. Material: PBMCs, obtained before TCRalphabeta/CD19-depleted stem cell transplant. Source of these receptors: a boy younger than 10 with acute myeloid leukemia, due to receive a stem cell transplant.

This clonotype has ten or more counts. The chain recombines TRBV24-1 with TRBJ1-2; 7 bases match TRBD1. This CDR3 spans 13 amino acids. CDR1 is KGHDR and CDR2 is SFDVKD in the germline V gene. V was pared by 4 bases and J by 6 bases, with 4 bases of the junction left unmatched. CDR3 in DNA: TGTGCCACCAGTGACCGAGACAGGGATGGCTACACCTTC. Residues: CATSDRDRDGYTF.

The table lists this clonotype with many counts. The chain links TRBV4-1 to TRBJ2-3, with 8 bases that match TRBD2. V dropped 4 bases and J dropped 3; count of bases not matched to a gene: 15. CDR1 MGHRA and CDR2 YSYEKL come from the germline V gene. The CDR3 is 18 residues long. In nucleotides, the CDR3 is TGCGCCAGCAGCCTCACCCTTGGAGTAGCGGGATCAACAGATACGCAGTATTTT. Translating it yields CASSLTLGVAGSTDTQYF.

This clonotype was picked up many times. This rearrangement joins TRBV20-1 to TRBJ2-4, with 8 bases matching TRBD1. The V and J ends lost 0 bases and 0 bases, in that order; junction bases with no gene match: 13. This CDR3 is 19 amino acids long. Germline-derived CDR1 and CDR2 are DFQATT and SNEGSKA (reference sequence). The DNA for the CDR3 is TGCAGTGCTAGAGATCCGAGGGGGACGGGACAGGCAGCCAAAAACATTCAGTACTTC. As protein: CSARDPRGTGQAAKNIQYF.

This clonotype occurred a few times. V gene TRBV30 combines with J gene TRBJ1-1; 8 nucleotides agree with TRBD1. This CDR3 is 14 amino acids long. Germline V gene data show CDR1 as GTSNPN and CDR2 as SVGIG (reference sequence). The V and J ends lost 7 bases and 5 bases, in that order; junction bases with no gene match: 12. The CDR3 region is CAFHNDRGRTEAFF. CDR3 nucleotides: TGTGCCTTCCATAACGACAGGGGAAGGACTGAAGCTTTCTTT.

This clonotype is labeled large (0.1 to 1%). This chain links TRBV7-9 with TRBJ1-4; tentatively, D is TRBD1 (6 bases). With 2 bases removed from V and 8 bases from J, the gap between germline ends came to 12 bases. The CDR3 has 14 residues. CDR1 is SEHNR and CDR2 is FQNEAQ in the germline V gene (reference sequence). This chain's CDR3 is CASSLSTGQEKLFF. The CDR3 DNA reads as TGTGCCAGCAGCTTAAGCACAGGGCAGGAAAAACTGTTTTTT.

This clonotype has at least ten counts. The genes are TRBV20-1 and TRBJ2-7, with unresolved D. The germline V and J ends were trimmed by 4 bases and 4 bases, with 5 bases remaining between them. The CDR3 has 10 residues. Germline CDR1 reads DFQATT; CDR2 reads SNEGSKA (reference sequence). The CDR3 loop reads CSATPYEQYF. CDR3 sequence (DNA): TGCAGTGCTACCCCTTACGAGCAGTACTTC.

There are many counts of this clonotype. The V and J genes are TRBV20-1 and TRBJ2-6, with TRBD1 identical over 9 bases. Per germline, CDR1 DFQATT and CDR2 SNEGSKA (reference sequence). The CDR3 is made up of 15 amino acids. The junction had 5 bases not matched to a gene; V was cut back by 6 bases and J by 2 bases. CDR3 in amino acids: CSATGTGTGANVLTF. CDR3 sequence (DNA): TGCAGTGCAACCGGGACAGGGACTGGGGCCAACGTCCTGACTTTC.

This clonotype came up many times. The chain recombines TRBV12-3 or TRBV12-4 with TRBJ2-7; 7 bases map to TRBD2. The CDR3 has 13 amino acids. With V trimmed by 9 bases and J by 3 bases, 8 bases remained unmatched. CDR3: CASRASGLYEQYF. In nucleotides, the CDR3 is TGTGCCAGTAGGGCTAGCGGTCTCTACGAGCAGTACTTC.

This clonotype was detected ten times or more. The genes are TRBV12-3 or TRBV12-4 and TRBJ1-5; D possibly corresponds to TRBD1 (6 bases). V was clipped by 5 bases and J by 0 bases, with 26 bases between them. CDR3 length: 20 residues. CDR3 nucleotide sequence: TGTGCCAGCAGTCCTCGGGGGGCCTTCGGGGGCCTTTATAGCAATCAGCCCCAGCATTTT. Its protein is CASSPRGAFGGLYSNQPQHF.

This clonotype was counted ten times or more. The rearrangement joins TRBV29-1 to TRBJ2-1; either TRBD1 or TRBD2 may fit D (5 bases each). The length of the CDR3 is 9 residues. Between the trimmed V and J ends, which lost 4 bases and 11 bases, there was a span of 6 bases. Germline-derived CDR1 and CDR2 are SQVTM and ANQGSEA. CDR3 in DNA: TGCAGCGTTGGGGGGAAGCAGTTCTTC. This translates into CSVGGKQFF.

Many counts were recorded for this clonotype. The chain links TRBV5-5 to TRBJ2-6; no definite D call. Trimming left V 4 bases short and J 2 bases short, with 7 bases between. This CDR3 is 14 amino acids long. Germline V gene sequence: CDR1 SGHKS, CDR2 YYEKEE (reference sequence). The chain's CDR3 is CASSDVTGANVLTF. The DNA for the CDR3 is TGTGCCAGCAGCGACGTGACTGGGGCCAACGTCCTGACTTTC. The full variable domain, rest sourced from reference TRBV5-5 and TRBJ2-6, is DAGVTQSPTHLIKTRGQQVTLRCSPISGHKSVSWYQQVLGQGPQFIFQYYEKEERGRGNFPDRFSARQFPNYSSELNVNALLLGDSALYLCASSDVTGANVLTFGAGSRLTVL.

This clonotype appeared a single time. Being one base from a much bigger clone, this may be a read error. The CDR3 DNA follows: TGTGTCAGCAGTCAGGGGAGTCAGCCCCAGCATTTT. This codes for CVSSQGSQPQHF. The V call is TRBV27, the J call TRBJ1-5, with a weak D call TRBD1 (6 bases). Germline V gene lookup returns CDR1 MNHEY and CDR2 SMNVEV (reference sequence). This CDR3 spans 12 amino acids.

This clonotype has at least ten counts. The V gene is TRBV29-1, the J gene TRBJ2-1, with D maybe TRBD2 (6 bases). The V end was cut by 3 bases, the J end by 2 bases, with 11 bases between. CDR1 and CDR2 (germline): SQVTM, ANQGSEA. The CDR3 consists of 14 residues. As DNA, the CDR3 is TGCAGCGTTGAGGGTAGCGGACCCTACAATGAGCAGTTCTTC. Its protein is CSVEGSGPYNEQFF.

This clonotype was detected ten times or more. This sequence joins TRBV9 and TRBJ2-2, with TRBD2 identical over 8 bases. The CDR3 contains 17 residues. V was clipped by 4 bases and J by 0 bases; unmatched bases: 8. The germline V gene encodes CDR1 SGDLS and CDR2 YYNGEE. The CDR3: CASSREGVGANTGELFF. For the CDR3, the DNA is TGTGCCAGCAGCCGGGAGGGAGTGGGGGCGAACACCGGGGAGCTGTTTTTT.

This clonotype was detected ten times or more. This clone may be a read error of a much larger clone one base away. The rearrangement uses TRBV20-1 and TRBJ1-2; D is undetermined. The germline V gene has CDR1 DFQATT and CDR2 SNEGSKA (reference sequence). V was clipped by 7 bases and J by 6 bases, with 15 bases between them. The CDR3 spans 12 residues. CDR3 protein: CSVLSDGNGYTF. The DNA for the CDR3 is TGCAGTGTCCTTAGTGACGGAAATGGCTACACCTTC.

This clonotype was recorded at least ten times. The chain combines TRBV3-1 with TRBJ2-3; TRBD2 matches 7 bases. The trim removed 4 bases at V and 5 bases at J, leaving 12 bases unmatched. Germline-derived CDR1 and CDR2 are LGHDT and YNNKEL (reference sequence). This CDR3 contains 16 residues. CDR3 residues: CASSLTQGLWVDTQYF. As DNA, the CDR3 is TGTGCCAGCAGCCTCACTCAGGGACTATGGGTAGATACGCAGTATTTT.

This clonotype was seen repeatedly, ten times or more. This chain joins TRBV3-1 and TRBJ2-5; TRBD1 is a possible D gene (5 bases). The V gene's germline CDR1 is LGHDT and CDR2 YNNKEL (reference sequence). The CDR3 is 17 residues long. The V and J ends lost 0 bases and 2 bases respectively, with 16 bases between them. The CDR3 DNA is TGTGCCAGCAGCCAAGACGATGGGGCCGATATACAAGAGACCCAGTACTTC. Translation: CASSQDDGADIQETQYF.

This clonotype came up many times. The chain couples TRBV2 to TRBJ2-1; 8 bases map to TRBD1. The V gene end was trimmed by 7 bases and the J gene end by 8 bases; junction bases not matched to a gene: 7. There are 13 residues in the CDR3. The V gene's germline CDR1 is SNHLY and CDR2 FYNNEI. CDR3 nucleotide sequence: TGTGCCAGCACTAGACAGGGGATTGATGAGCAGTTCTTC. Amino acids: CASTRQGIDEQFF.

This clonotype showed up many times. The gene calls are TRBV3-1 and TRBJ1-4; D gene ambiguous. CDR1 is LGHDT, CDR2 YNNKEL, per germline (reference sequence). The V end was cut by 1 base, the J end by 7 bases, with 7 bases between. The CDR3 length is 13 residues. CDR3 residues: CASSQGRSEKLFF. CDR3 coding DNA: TGTGCCAGCAGCCAAGGGCGGAGTGAAAAACTGTTTTTT.